Below are 23 T cell receptor beta chains sequenced from a single sample in a study of blood T cell repertoires in COVID-19. The table came from immunoSEQ multiplex PCR; TCRdb's copy has only in-frame clones and leaves some out. The sample lists 150,000 to 200,000 clones; 65% to 90% were seen once. Material for sequencing was PBMCs or T cells enriched from blood (not recorded which). The receptors here all came from a woman aged 55-70 years with acute COVID-19.

The V call is TRBV2, the J call TRBJ1-2, with a possible D match to TRBD1 (5 bases). The CDR3 is made up of 14 amino acids. V lost 4 bases and J 3 bases, leaving 12 bases between the germline ends. Germline-derived CDR1 and CDR2 are SNHLY and FYNNEI. CDR3 in amino acids: CASSGRGRYYGYTF. CDR3 nucleotide sequence: TGTGCCAGCAGTGGAAGGGGCAGATACTATGGCTACACCTTC. Combining the CDR3 with reference TRBV2 and TRBJ1-2 gives the whole variable domain EPEVTQTPSHQVTQMGQEVILRCVPISNHLYFYWYRQILGQKVEFLVSFYNNEISEKSEIFDDQFSVERPDGSNFTLKIRSTKLEDSAMYFCASSGRGRYYGYTFGSGTRLTVV.

J is TRBJ2-2 and V is TRBV7-2; possibly TRBD2 for D (7 bases). This CDR3 has 12 residues. Per the germline V gene, CDR1 is SGHTA and CDR2 is FQGNSA. V dropped 5 bases and J dropped 11 bases, with 12 bases sitting between them. The CDR3 is CASSPRGAELFF. The CDR3 nucleotides are TGTGCCAGCAGCCCCCGGGGGGCCGAGCTGTTTTTT.

A single count supports this clone. The rearrangement uses TRBV7-2 and TRBJ2-5; 12 positions agree with TRBD2. V shed 5 bases, J shed 4 bases, and the junction held 8 bases outside the gene matches. The V gene's germline CDR1 is SGHTA and CDR2 FQGNSA. The CDR3 is made up of 16 amino acids. The CDR3 here is CASSELAGGPGETQYF. DNA for the CDR3: TGTGCCAGCAGCGAACTAGCGGGGGGCCCCGGAGAGACCCAGTACTTC.

The chain employs TRBV27 and TRBJ2-1, with D possibly being TRBD1 (5 bases). V was clipped by 3 bases and J by 0 bases, with 9 bases between them. Per germline, CDR1 MNHEY and CDR2 SMNVEV (reference sequence). CDR3 size: 15 residues. CDR3 nucleotide sequence: TGTGCCAGCAGTTTTGTCCAGGGCTCCTACAATGAGCAGTTCTTC. Its protein product is CASSFVQGSYNEQFF.

This rearrangement joins TRBV27 to TRBJ2-5; 10 positions agree with TRBD2. The CDR3 loop spans 14 amino acids. J lost 1 base, V lost 6 bases, and 2 bases had no gene match. Per the germline V gene, CDR1 is MNHEY and CDR2 is SMNVEV (reference sequence). CDR3 in DNA: TGTGCCAGCAGCTGGACTAGCGGCCAAGAGACCCAGTACTTC. Residues: CASSWTSGQETQYF.

The chain couples TRBV18 to TRBJ2-5; D is undetermined. The CDR3 runs to 13 residues. Germline loops: CDR1 KGHSH, CDR2 LQKENI. Trimming took 6 bases from V and 1 from J, leaving 9 bases between them. The CDR3, as DNA: TGTGCCAGCTCTCCCGGGTTCCAAGAGACCCAGTACTTC. Protein: CASSPGFQETQYF.

The chain employs TRBV19 and TRBJ2-1, with D perhaps TRBD1 (6 bases). Germline assignment: CDR1 LNHDA and CDR2 SQIVND (reference sequence). This CDR3 spans 12 amino acids. The V gene lost 7 bases and the J gene lost 3 bases, with 7 bases spanning the gap. CDR3 DNA sequence: TGTGCCAGTATGGACAGCTACAATGAGCAGTTCTTC. Translating it yields CASMDSYNEQFF.

V is TRBV6-2 or TRBV6-3 and J is TRBJ1-5, with 7 bases aligning to TRBD1. Per the germline V gene, CDR1 is MNHEY and CDR2 is SVGEGT. Trimming removed 2 bases from V and 4 bases from J; junction bases left unmatched: 5. The CDR3 is made up of 15 amino acids. CDR3 DNA sequence: TGTGCCAGCAGTTACCACGGGACAGTTAATCAGCCCCAGCATTTT. Its translation: CASSYHGTVNQPQHF.

This clone showed up just once. This chain links TRBV10-3 with TRBJ2-7, with D possibly being TRBD2 (5 bases). The germline CDR1 and CDR2 sequences are ENHRY and SYGVKD. The V gene lost 10 bases and the J gene lost 3 bases, with 13 bases spanning the gap. The CDR3 runs to 12 residues. In DNA, the CDR3 is TGTGCCAGCGGGTCGGAAGGCTACGAGCAGTACTTC. Protein sequence: CASGSEGYEQYF.

The gene calls are TRBV6-1 and TRBJ1-1; 9 positions agree with TRBD1. V was clipped by 3 bases and J by 5 bases; unmatched bases: 7. Germline V gives CDR1 MNHNS, CDR2 SASEGT. This CDR3 spans 15 amino acids. CDR3 coding DNA: TGTGCCAGCAGTGAGGCACAGGGGGCGCGGACTGAAGCTTTCTTT. Amino acid sequence: CASSEAQGARTEAFF.

A note on this clone: The sample contains more than one DNA sequence encoding this CDR3. V usage is TRBV12-3 or TRBV12-4 and J usage is TRBJ1-1; D possibly corresponds to TRBD1 (5 bases). The CDR3 has 13 amino acids. V lost 5 bases to trimming and J lost 5 bases, with 12 bases between them. The CDR3 loop is CASSGPGGTEAFF. As DNA, the CDR3 is TGTGCCAGCAGTGGCCCCGGGGGTACTGAAGCTTTCTTT.

The rearrangement joins TRBV7-2 to TRBJ2-1, with D hard to call. Trimming cost V 6 bases and J 6 bases, with 12 bases left between them. This CDR3 contains 13 residues. The germline gives CDR1 SGHTA, CDR2 FQGNSA. CDR3 DNA: TGTGCCAGCAGTTTCGGTTGGAGCAATGAGCAGTTCTTC. Amino acid sequence: CASSFGWSNEQFF.

The genes are TRBV7-9 and TRBJ1-3; tentatively, D is TRBD1 (5 bases). Deletions cut 5 bases from V and 11 bases from J, with 13 bases between. Germline V gene lookup returns CDR1 SEHNR and CDR2 FQNEAQ (reference sequence). CDR3 size: 12 residues. CDR3 protein: CASSHSQVPIYF. The CDR3 nucleotides are TGTGCCAGCAGCCACTCACAGGTCCCCATATATTTT.

This clone was seen only once. This chain uses TRBV28 with TRBJ2-1; tentatively, D is TRBD2 (6 bases). CDR3 length: 14 residues. Germline CDR1 is MDHEN and CDR2 is SYDVKM. The V and J ends lost 8 bases and 6 bases respectively, with 17 bases between them. CDR3 sequence reads: CASLTTLEGNEQFF. Here the CDR3 DNA reads TGTGCCAGCCTGACTACCTTGGAGGGCAATGAGCAGTTCTTC.

V gene TRBV27 combines with J gene TRBJ2-7; D unclear. Germline V CDR1 and CDR2: MNHEY, SMNVEV (reference sequence). V lost 6 bases to trimming and J lost 0 bases, with 18 bases between them. This CDR3 contains 16 residues. The CDR3 region has the DNA TGTGCCAGCAGCCTCCGCCCGGGTTCCCCCTCCTACGAGCAGTACTTC. Protein: CASSLRPGSPSYEQYF.

This clone was detected a few times. The rearrangement joins TRBV6-5 to TRBJ1-3, with D perhaps TRBD1 (6 bases). V gave up 0 bases and J gave up 0 bases, with 6 bases separating them. CDR1 and CDR2 from the germline V gene are MNHEY and SVGAGI. The CDR3 is 15 residues long. The CDR3 protein is CASSYSGGSGNTIYF. CDR3 bases: TGTGCCAGCAGTTACTCAGGGGGCTCTGGAAACACCATATATTTT.

The chain is built from TRBV15 and TRBJ2-6, with TRBD1 identical over 8 bases. The CDR3 totals 16 residues. With V trimmed by 3 bases and J by 2 bases, 3 bases remained unmatched. Germline assignment: CDR1 LNHNV and CDR2 YYDKDF (reference sequence). Here the CDR3 reads CATSRTGDTGANVLTF. The CDR3 nucleotides are TGTGCCACCAGCAGGACAGGGGATACTGGGGCCAACGTCCTGACTTTC.

This clone was found a few times. This rearrangement joins TRBV15 to TRBJ1-1, with D possibly TRBD1 on 5 matching bases. The germline gives CDR1 LNHNV, CDR2 YYDKDF (reference sequence). The CDR3 sequence is 14 residues long. The ends were cut back, 0 bases at V and 4 bases at J, with 9 bases in the middle. CDR3 protein: CATSRDRAGTEAFF. Written as DNA, the CDR3 is TGTGCCACCAGCAGAGACAGGGCTGGCACTGAAGCTTTCTTT.

The rearrangement joins TRBV7-9 to TRBJ2-1; no firm D call. Trimming shortened V by 3 bases and J by 6 bases, and 9 bases separated the two germline ends. Germline lookup yields CDR1 SEHNR and CDR2 FQNEAQ (reference sequence). This CDR3 spans 13 amino acids. The CDR3: CASSFLRGNEQFF. Written as DNA, the CDR3 is TGTGCCAGCAGCTTTCTGCGCGGCAATGAGCAGTTCTTC. Looking up the rest from reference TRBV7-9 and TRBJ2-1 gives the full variable domain: DTGVSQNPRHKITKRGQNVTFRCDPISEHNRLYWYRQTLGQGPEFLTYFQNEAQLEKSRLLSDRFSAERPKGSFSTLEIQRTEQGDSAMYLCASSFLRGNEQFFGPGTRLTVL.

CDR3 sequence reads: CASSSTSGGYNEQFF. CDR3 nucleotides: TGTGCCAGCAGCTCCACTAGCGGGGGATACAATGAGCAGTTCTTC. The rearrangement joins TRBV27 to TRBJ2-1, with 11 bases lining up with TRBD2. J lost 4 bases, V lost 6 bases, and 5 bases had no gene match. This CDR3 comprises 15 residues. Germline V gene data show CDR1 as MNHEY and CDR2 as SMNVEV (reference sequence).

V and J are TRBV4-3 and TRBJ2-2; D possibly corresponds to TRBD1 (5 bases). V was trimmed by 0 bases and J by 4 bases, leaving 18 bases between them. CDR1 and CDR2 from the germline V gene are LGHNA and YSLEER. This CDR3 region has 18 residues. The CDR3 nucleotides are TGCGCCAGCAGCCAAGACGGCGTGCTAGTAAGGGGCACCGGGGAGCTGTTTTTT. As protein: CASSQDGVLVRGTGELFF.

The chain employs TRBV14 and TRBJ2-3; 7 bases fit TRBD1. This CDR3 has 14 amino acids. J lost 2 bases, V lost 7 bases, and 6 bases had no gene match. Germline V CDR1 and CDR2: SGHDN, FVKESK. The DNA of the CDR3 is TGTGCCAGCAACCGGGACAGCCACACAGATACGCAGTATTTT. It yields the protein CASNRDSHTDTQYF.

The chain recombines TRBV4-2 with TRBJ1-2; D remains ambiguous. CDR1 and CDR2 (germline): LGHNA, YNFKEQ. The germline V and J ends were trimmed by 1 base and 7 bases, with 13 bases remaining between them. The CDR3 spans 14 residues. CDR3 amino acids: CASSQVGSGFGYTF. CDR3 coding DNA: TGTGCCAGCAGCCAAGTGGGCTCGGGGTTTGGCTACACCTTC.